The TCR beta chain described here comes from a study of OX40 agonist ivuxolimab in advanced cancers. On the study more broadly: Partial responses occurred in three patients (one hepatocellular carcinoma, two cutaneous melanoma). Findings and limits, study-wide: Compared with others, partial responders at 0.1-3.0 mg/kg displayed clonal expansion among the lowest.

This clone was counted only a few times. Its antigen remains unknown. The germline V and J ends were trimmed by 6 bases and 1 base, with 9 bases remaining between them. The germline V gene has CDR1 SQVTM and CDR2 ANQGSEA. The CDR3 covers 13 residues. The table came from immunoSEQ multiplex PCR; TCRdb's copy has only in-frame clones and leaves some out. The data hold about 50,000 clones, with roughly 81% observed a single time. Individuals having autoimmune disease history or systemic immunosuppression were not enrolled. At cycle 4 day 1, cycle 7 day 1, and baseline, blood was sampled. The material was CD4+ or CD8+ T cells sorted from blood, obtained in a trial of the OX40 agonist ivuxolimab. The receptor was isolated from an adult with an advanced solid tumor such as melanoma, head and neck, liver or kidney cancer. The genes are TRBV29-1 and TRBJ2-2; D remains unclear. The CDR3 loop reads CSVKAQNTGELFF. CDR3 sequence (DNA): TGCAGCGTCAAGGCACAGAACACCGGGGAGCTGTTTTTT.